This T cell receptor (beta chain) was recovered during a study of regulatory T cells in long-lasting Graves disease. Stated time point: newly diagnosed GD, antithyroid drugs for less than 3 months. PBMC-derived RNA was used for the TCR library. The V gene lost 4 bases and the J gene lost 2 bases, with 5 bases spanning the gap. Germline V gene data show CDR1 as SGHTA and CDR2 as FQGTGA. This CDR3 spans 13 amino acids. For TCR beta, libraries came from iRepertoire HTBI primers and Arm-PCR of CDR3 regions. TCRdb re-derived calls from the multiplex PCR reads in MiXCR, one entry per CDR3 protein. The repertoire consists of about 420,000 distinct CDR3 sequences, with roughly 17% occurring once and the leading ten covering approximately 22%. These data also featured in a second study, about T cells in Graves' hyperthyroidism and ophthalmopathy.

The sample here was peripheral blood mononuclear cells (PBMCs), taken at new diagnosis, from a patient treated with antithyroid drugs. V is TRBV7-3 and J is TRBJ2-2; D gene uncertain. The origin of this receptor is a woman under 30 with Graves disease. The CDR3: CASSSYNTGELFF. Written as DNA, the CDR3 is TGTGCCAGCAGCTCCTACAACACCGGGGAGCTGTTTTTT.